This is a list of T cell receptor beta chains from one sample in a study of regulatory T cells in long-lasting Graves disease. TCRdb reprocessed the multiplex PCR reads with MiXCR, giving one entry per CDR3 protein. Here the sample spans over 400,000 distinct CDR3 sequences, about 14% being singletons. Another study also made use of these data, one on T cells in Graves' hyperthyroidism and ophthalmopathy.

The material was peripheral blood mononuclear cells (PBMCs), obtained at new diagnosis, from a patient treated with antithyroid drugs. The source of these receptors is a woman in her fifties or sixties with Graves disease. The CDR3 runs from the conserved cysteine through the conserved F or W. Each record gives: D gene, J gene, V gene, clone size, CDR3 protein, CDR3 DNA. D genes are given only for firm matches. Some rows mark clone size as missing; the rest say once, few, many or name a class of expanded clone.

d_gene: NA; j_gene: TRBJ1-1; v_gene: TRBV18; abundance: many; CDR3aa: CASSPQGMNTEAFF; CDR3nt: TGTGCCAGCAGCCCACAGGGAATGAACACTGAAGCTTTCTTT
d_gene: NA; j_gene: TRBJ2-3; v_gene: TRBV29-1; abundance: many; CDR3aa: CSVASADTQYF; CDR3nt: TGCAGCGTTGCTAGCGCAGATACGCAGTATTTT
d_gene: NA; j_gene: TRBJ2-1; v_gene: TRBV3-1; abundance: many; CDR3aa: CASSATGGLSYNEQFF; CDR3nt: TGTGCCAGCAGCGCGACAGGAGGTCTATCCTACAATGAGCAGTTCTTC
d_gene: NA; j_gene: TRBJ1-2; v_gene: TRBV5-4; abundance: many; CDR3aa: CASSETAYGYTF; CDR3nt: TGTGCCAGCAGTGAGACTGCCTATGGCTACACCTTC
d_gene: TRBD2; j_gene: TRBJ2-7; v_gene: TRBV4-1; abundance: many; CDR3aa: CASSQDSGLVYEQYF; CDR3nt: TGCGCCAGCAGCCAAGATTCAGGACTAGTTTACGAGCAGTACTTC
d_gene: NA; j_gene: TRBJ1-2; v_gene: TRBV29-1; abundance: NA; CDR3aa: CSVEDHEDYGYTF; CDR3nt: TGCAGCGTTGAAGATCACGAGGACTATGGCTACACCTTC
d_gene: NA; j_gene: TRBJ2-1; v_gene: TRBV20-1; abundance: NA; CDR3aa: CSASRGAGHTYNEQFF; CDR3nt: TGCAGTGCTAGTAGGGGGGCGGGACACACCTACAATGAGCAGTTCTTC
d_gene: NA; j_gene: TRBJ1-5; v_gene: TRBV6-2/TRBV6-3; abundance: NA; CDR3aa: CASSYSRQSNQPQHF; CDR3nt: TGTGCCAGCAGTTACTCCCGACAGAGCAATCAGCCCCAGCATTTT
d_gene: NA; j_gene: TRBJ2-1; v_gene: TRBV5-1; abundance: NA; CDR3aa: CASSHATTAYNEQFF; CDR3nt: TGCGCCAGCAGCCACGCTACTACAGCCTACAATGAGCAGTTCTTC
d_gene: TRBD1; j_gene: TRBJ2-7; v_gene: TRBV7-9; abundance: NA; CDR3aa: CASSPPGTGLPEQYF; CDR3nt: TGTGCCAGCAGCCCTCCAGGGACAGGGCTCCCCGAGCAGTACTTC
d_gene: NA; j_gene: TRBJ2-7; v_gene: TRBV6-1; abundance: few; CDR3aa: CASSDGSLGEQYF; CDR3nt: TGTGCCAGCAGTGACGGATCACTTGGAGAGCAGTACTTC
d_gene: NA; j_gene: TRBJ2-7; v_gene: TRBV11-3; abundance: NA; CDR3aa: CASRKQNSYEQYF; CDR3nt: TGTGCCAGCAGGAAACAGAATTCCTACGAGCAGTACTTC
d_gene: TRBD1; j_gene: TRBJ2-2; v_gene: TRBV30; abundance: few; CDR3aa: CASRDRVLAGELFF; CDR3nt: TGTGCCTCCAGGGACAGGGTTTTAGCCGGGGAGCTGTTTTTT
d_gene: NA; j_gene: TRBJ1-2; v_gene: TRBV28; abundance: many; CDR3aa: CASSFANNRDGYTF; CDR3nt: TGTGCCAGCAGTTTTGCGAATAACAGGGATGGCTACACCTTC
d_gene: NA; j_gene: TRBJ1-1; v_gene: TRBV5-1; abundance: many; CDR3aa: CASSFGMNTEAFF; CDR3nt: TGCGCCAGCAGCTTTGGTATGAACACTGAAGCTTTCTTT
d_gene: NA; j_gene: TRBJ2-7; v_gene: TRBV7-2; abundance: few; CDR3aa: CASSLLPGMTTYEQYF; CDR3nt: TGTGCCAGCAGCTTACTACCGGGAATGACTACCTACGAGCAGTACTTC
d_gene: TRBD2; j_gene: TRBJ2-7; v_gene: TRBV2; abundance: many; CDR3aa: CASSDWRAGGYEQYF; CDR3nt: TGTGCCAGCAGTGACTGGCGGGCGGGGGGCTACGAGCAGTACTTC
d_gene: NA; j_gene: TRBJ1-3; v_gene: TRBV12-3/TRBV12-4; abundance: many; CDR3aa: CASERGNTIYF; CDR3nt: TGTGCCAGCGAGCGTGGAAACACCATATATTTT
d_gene: TRBD2; j_gene: TRBJ2-7; v_gene: TRBV28; abundance: few; CDR3aa: CASTDGRAKYEQYF; CDR3nt: TGTGCCAGCACCGACGGGAGGGCCAAGTACGAGCAGTACTTC
d_gene: NA; j_gene: TRBJ1-2; v_gene: TRBV27; abundance: NA; CDR3aa: CASSSQVTTFNIGGYTF; CDR3nt: TGTGCCAGCAGTTCACAGGTCACCACGTTCAATATAGGTGGCTACACCTTC
d_gene: NA; j_gene: TRBJ1-5; v_gene: TRBV12-3/TRBV12-4; abundance: few; CDR3aa: CASVGGGGQPQHF; CDR3nt: TGTGCCAGCGTCGGGGGGGGCGGGCAGCCCCAGCATTTT
d_gene: NA; j_gene: TRBJ2-2; v_gene: TRBV11-3; abundance: many; CDR3aa: CASSLRGATNTGELFF; CDR3nt: TGTGCCAGCAGCTTACGAGGGGCCACGAACACCGGGGAGCTGTTTTTT
d_gene: NA; j_gene: TRBJ2-5; v_gene: TRBV7-9; abundance: NA; CDR3aa: CASSRPRGQETQYF; CDR3nt: TGTGCCAGCAGCCGTCCCCGGGGACAAGAGACCCAGTACTTC
d_gene: NA; j_gene: TRBJ1-4; v_gene: TRBV11-2; abundance: few; CDR3aa: CASSTQAAYEKLFF; CDR3nt: TGTGCCAGCAGCACCCAGGCGGCCTATGAAAAACTGTTTTTT
d_gene: TRBD2; j_gene: TRBJ2-2; v_gene: TRBV4-3; abundance: NA; CDR3aa: CASSQGSGRGTGELFF; CDR3nt: TGCGCCAGCAGCCAAGGGAGCGGGAGAGGGACCGGGGAGCTGTTTTTT
d_gene: NA; j_gene: TRBJ2-1; v_gene: TRBV27; abundance: many; CDR3aa: CASSLSQGNEQFF; CDR3nt: TGTGCCAGCAGTTTATCACAGGGCAATGAGCAGTTCTTC
d_gene: TRBD2; j_gene: TRBJ2-1; v_gene: TRBV11-2; abundance: many; CDR3aa: CASSLVGLAESYNEQFF; CDR3nt: TGTGCCAGCAGCTTAGTAGGACTAGCGGAATCCTACAATGAGCAGTTCTTC
d_gene: NA; j_gene: TRBJ1-6; v_gene: TRBV28; abundance: NA; CDR3aa: CASRGPDPSSYNSPLHF; CDR3nt: TGTGCCAGCCGGGGTCCCGACCCGAGCTCCTATAATTCACCCCTCCACTTT
d_gene: TRBD1; j_gene: TRBJ1-1; v_gene: TRBV2; abundance: NA; CDR3aa: CASSELSVGTAEAFF; CDR3nt: TGTGCCAGCAGTGAACTGAGCGTTGGGACAGCTGAAGCTTTCTTT
d_gene: NA; j_gene: TRBJ2-1; v_gene: TRBV13; abundance: many; CDR3aa: CASSFPQGYNEQFF; CDR3nt: TGTGCCAGCAGCTTTCCCCAGGGGTACAATGAGCAGTTCTTC
d_gene: NA; j_gene: TRBJ2-1; v_gene: TRBV19; abundance: few; CDR3aa: CASRIPGQTNNEQFF; CDR3nt: TGTGCCAGTAGAATACCGGGACAAACAAACAATGAGCAGTTCTTC
d_gene: TRBD2; j_gene: TRBJ2-5; v_gene: TRBV11-2; abundance: many; CDR3aa: CASSSEREEETQYF; CDR3nt: TGTGCCAGCAGCTCAGAGCGGGAGGAGGAGACCCAGTACTTC
d_gene: NA; j_gene: TRBJ1-4; v_gene: TRBV11-2; abundance: many; CDR3aa: CASRDNNEKLFF; CDR3nt: TGTGCCAGCAGGGACAATAATGAAAAACTGTTTTTT
d_gene: TRBD2; j_gene: TRBJ2-2; v_gene: TRBV19; abundance: NA; CDR3aa: CASIGLAGVQTGELFF; CDR3nt: TGTGCCAGTATCGGACTAGCGGGAGTTCAAACCGGGGAGCTGTTTTTT
d_gene: NA; j_gene: TRBJ2-1; v_gene: TRBV14; abundance: many; CDR3aa: CASTPGVSSYNEQFF; CDR3nt: TGTGCCAGCACGCCCGGGGTGAGCTCCTACAATGAGCAGTTCTTC
d_gene: TRBD2; j_gene: TRBJ2-7; v_gene: TRBV3-1; abundance: few; CDR3aa: CASSQYTSGSGEQYF; CDR3nt: TGTGCCAGCAGCCAATACACCAGCGGGAGCGGTGAGCAGTACTTC
d_gene: NA; j_gene: TRBJ2-5; v_gene: TRBV3-1; abundance: few; CDR3aa: CASSQDGGAGAQETQYF; CDR3nt: TGTGCCAGCAGCCAAGATGGGGGCGCGGGAGCCCAAGAGACCCAGTACTTC
d_gene: NA; j_gene: TRBJ1-5; v_gene: TRBV18; abundance: NA; CDR3aa: CASSQTDGDQPQHF; CDR3nt: TGTGCCAGCTCACAAACGGACGGCGATCAGCCCCAGCATTTT
d_gene: TRBD1; j_gene: TRBJ1-5; v_gene: TRBV19; abundance: NA; CDR3aa: CASNTGTAYQPQHF; CDR3nt: TGTGCCAGTAACACCGGGACAGCTTATCAGCCCCAGCATTTT
d_gene: NA; j_gene: TRBJ2-7; v_gene: TRBV7-9; abundance: NA; CDR3aa: CASSAERHSSYEQYF; CDR3nt: TGTGCCAGCAGCGCCGAGAGACACAGCTCCTACGAGCAGTACTTC
d_gene: TRBD2; j_gene: TRBJ2-1; v_gene: TRBV7-9; abundance: many; CDR3aa: CASSFPGLAGEGEQFF; CDR3nt: TGTGCCAGCAGCTTCCCGGGACTAGCGGGAGAGGGTGAGCAGTTCTTC
d_gene: TRBD1; j_gene: TRBJ1-1; v_gene: TRBV5-5; abundance: many; CDR3aa: CATAVTGQGDTEAFF; CDR3nt: TGTGCCACCGCTGTGACGGGCCAGGGGGACACTGAAGCTTTCTTT
d_gene: NA; j_gene: TRBJ2-7; v_gene: TRBV11-2; abundance: many; CDR3aa: CASSTNRESYEQYF; CDR3nt: TGTGCCAGCAGCACCAACAGGGAATCCTACGAGCAGTACTTC
d_gene: NA; j_gene: TRBJ1-4; v_gene: TRBV18; abundance: NA; CDR3aa: CASSPSFPYRTNEKLFF; CDR3nt: TGTGCCAGCTCACCGAGCTTCCCATACAGGACTAATGAAAAACTGTTTTTT
d_gene: NA; j_gene: TRBJ2-1; v_gene: TRBV29-1; abundance: NA; CDR3aa: CSAQRLAYNEQFF; CDR3nt: TGCAGCGCTCAGCGGCTAGCCTACAATGAGCAGTTCTTC
d_gene: TRBD1; j_gene: TRBJ1-3; v_gene: TRBV4-2; abundance: few; CDR3aa: CASSQTPGQGSGNTIYF; CDR3nt: TGTGCCAGCAGCCAGACCCCGGGACAGGGCTCTGGAAACACCATATATTTT
d_gene: TRBD2; j_gene: TRBJ2-1; v_gene: TRBV11-3; abundance: many; CDR3aa: CASSLTSGGTHNEQFF; CDR3nt: TGTGCCAGCAGCCTCACTAGCGGGGGTACCCACAATGAGCAGTTCTTC